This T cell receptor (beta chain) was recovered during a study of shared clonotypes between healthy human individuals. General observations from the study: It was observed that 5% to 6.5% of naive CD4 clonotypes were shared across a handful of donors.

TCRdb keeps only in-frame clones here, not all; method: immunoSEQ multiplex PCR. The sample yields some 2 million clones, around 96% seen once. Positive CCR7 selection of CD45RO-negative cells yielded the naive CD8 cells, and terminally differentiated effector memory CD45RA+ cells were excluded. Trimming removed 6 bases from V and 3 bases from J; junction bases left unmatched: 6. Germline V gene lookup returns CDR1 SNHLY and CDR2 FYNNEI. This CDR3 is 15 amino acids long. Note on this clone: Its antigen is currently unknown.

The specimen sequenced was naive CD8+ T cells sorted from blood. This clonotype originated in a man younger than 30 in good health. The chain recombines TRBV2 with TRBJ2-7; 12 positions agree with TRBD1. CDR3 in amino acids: CASSRGQGANYEQYF. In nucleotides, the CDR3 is TGTGCCAGCAGCCGGGGACAGGGGGCCAACTACGAGCAGTACTTC.